This T cell receptor beta chain was captured in a study of post-analysis software for immune sequencing data. Notes on the study in general: Under the F measure, samples that were prepared in one batch clustered strongly together.

This clonotype was seen more than once but under ten times. The antigen is undetermined. Each TCR beta cDNA library carried unique molecular identifiers. Via MiXCR, TCRdb re-called the PCR reads, giving one row per CDR3 protein. The repertoire consists of under 900,000 distinct CDR3 sequences, with roughly half occurring once and the leading ten covering roughly 4.4%. The sample was blood. This receptor was taken from a girl between 10 and 17 years old with multiple sclerosis.

CDR3 in DNA: TGTGTCTGGGAGCGGACGCCCTACAATGAGCAGTTCTTC. Its translation is CVWERTPYNEQFF. The V and J genes are TRBV7-2 and TRBJ2-1; D possibly corresponds to TRBD2 (5 bases). The CDR3 sequence is 13 residues long. Germline CDR1 SGHTA, CDR2 FQGNSA.